These 15 T cell receptor beta chains were all obtained from the same sample, sequenced in a study of blood T cell repertoires in COVID-19. Repertoires were generated with immunoSEQ multiplex PCR, while TCRdb's copy carries only in-frame clones and drops some. The data contain around 150,000 clones, around four fifths of them seen just once; the ten biggest clones take up roughly 20%. Specimen: peripheral blood. The receptors derive from a woman of 80 years or more with acute or convalescent COVID-19.

V gene TRBV3-1 (or the pseudogene TRBV3-2) combines with J gene TRBJ2-3; tentatively, D is TRBD2 (6 bases). V was clipped by 3 bases and J by 3 bases, with 16 bases between them. The CDR3 is 16 residues long. CDR1 LGHDT and CDR2 YNNKEL come from the germline V gene (reference sequence). The CDR3 DNA follows: TGTGCCAGCAGCCAGGAGGGGTTAGGGTTGACAGATACGCAGTATTTT. Protein: CASSQEGLGLTDTQYF.

This clone was picked up a small number of times. The V call is TRBV2, the J call TRBJ1-3, with 10 bases matching TRBD1. V gave up 6 bases and J gave up 5 bases; unmatched junction bases: 4. Germline V gene sequence: CDR1 SNHLY, CDR2 FYNNEI. The CDR3 contains 14 residues. This CDR3 is CASRTGGGRNTIYF. In nucleotides, the CDR3 is TGTGCCAGCAGGACAGGGGGCGGTAGAAACACCATATATTTT.

The rearrangement joins TRBV6-5 to TRBJ2-2, with D maybe TRBD1 (6 bases). CDR1 MNHEY and CDR2 SVGAGI come from the germline V gene. V lost 7 bases to trimming and J lost 2 bases, with 8 bases between them. This CDR3 is built from 13 residues. CDR3 nucleotide sequence: TGTGCCAGCAAACAGGGAAACACCGGGGAGCTGTTTTTT. Translation gives CASKQGNTGELFF.

The rearrangement links TRBV28 to TRBJ2-2; 9 nucleotides agree with TRBD2. From germline, CDR1 is MDHEN and CDR2 SYDVKM. The CDR3 length is 17 residues. After removal of 5 bases from V and 2 bases from J, the junction contained 9 bases not matched to a gene. The chain's CDR3 is CASSPLLLAGNTGELFF. CDR3 sequence (DNA): TGTGCCAGCAGTCCATTACTACTAGCGGGCAACACCGGGGAGCTGTTTTTT.

This CDR3 reads CASSPGGTMNTEAFF. CDR3 DNA: TGTGCCAGCAGTCCCGGAGGGACTATGAACACTGAAGCTTTCTTT. V and J are TRBV27 and TRBJ1-1, with D maybe TRBD1 (5 bases). Per germline, CDR1 MNHEY and CDR2 SMNVEV (reference sequence). Trimming cost V 5 bases and J 0 bases, with 13 bases left between them. This CDR3 region has 15 residues.

This chain uses TRBV19 with TRBJ2-1, with 9 bases lining up with TRBD2. Germline-derived CDR1 and CDR2 are LNHDA and SQIVND (reference sequence). With V trimmed by 1 base and J by 2 bases, 3 bases remained unmatched. The CDR3 totals 16 residues. The DNA of the CDR3 is TGTGCCAGTAGTATAGTGGCTAGCGGGGCCTACAATGAGCAGTTCTTC. The encoded protein is CASSIVASGAYNEQFF.

The chain has TRBV5-4 and TRBJ1-1; 7 bases are a match to TRBD1. CDR3 length: 14 amino acids. Per germline, CDR1 SGHNT and CDR2 YYREEE (reference sequence). V lost 6 bases to trimming and J lost 1 base; unmatched junction nucleotides: 6. In nucleotides, the CDR3 is TGTGCCAGCACCCTAGCAGGGGGGAACACTGAAGCTTTCTTT. Its translation is CASTLAGGNTEAFF.

This clone was observed once. The CDR3 reads CASSQHTNSYEQYF. CDR3 sequence (DNA): TGTGCCAGCAGCCAACACACAAACTCCTACGAGCAGTACTTC. The gene calls are TRBV3-1 (or the pseudogene TRBV3-2) and TRBJ2-7; D ambiguous. V was clipped by 2 bases and J by 0 bases, with 8 bases between them. CDR1 is LGHDT and CDR2 is YNNKEL in the germline V gene (reference sequence). The CDR3 has 14 residues.

J is TRBJ2-7 and V is TRBV30; TRBD2 matches 7 bases. This CDR3 contains 14 residues. The V gene's germline CDR1 is GTSNPN and CDR2 SVGIG (reference sequence). V was clipped by 1 base and J by 0 bases; unmatched bases: 3. The CDR3 bases are TGTGCCTGGAGTGCGACTAGCCGCTCCTACGAGCAGTACTTC. Translating it yields CAWSATSRSYEQYF.

This rearrangement joins TRBV12-5 to TRBJ2-2; 8 bases align to TRBD2. Germline V gives CDR1 LGHNT, CDR2 FRNRAP. The junction had 5 bases not matched to a gene; V was cut back by 6 bases and J by 2 bases. The CDR3 consists of 15 residues. CDR3 in amino acids: CASGLSGANTGELFF. DNA of the CDR3: TGTGCTAGTGGCCTTAGCGGGGCTAACACCGGGGAGCTGTTTTTT.

The V call is TRBV11-2, the J call TRBJ2-7; TRBD2 matches at 8 bases. Germline CDR1 SGHAT, CDR2 FQNNGV. This CDR3 region has 16 residues. The junction had 11 bases not matched to a gene; V was cut back by 5 bases and J by 2 bases. The CDR3 is CASSTRRRGAAYEQYF. The CDR3 bases are TGTGCCAGCAGCACCCGCCGGCGGGGGGCCGCCTACGAGCAGTACTTC. Combining the CDR3 with reference TRBV11-2 and TRBJ2-7 gives the whole variable domain EAGVAQSPRYKIIEKRQSVAFWCNPISGHATLYWYQQILGQGPKLLIQFQNNGVVDDSQLPKDRFSAERLKGVDSTLKIQPAKLEDSAVYLCASSTRRRGAAYEQYFGPGTRLTVT.

In its sample, this clone was seen a few times. Here the CDR3 reads CAISDQSGGQNEQFF. CDR3 in DNA: TGTGCCATCAGTGATCAGAGCGGGGGCCAGAATGAGCAGTTCTTC. V usage is TRBV10-3 and J usage is TRBJ2-1; 8 bases are a match to TRBD2. CDR1 ENHRY and CDR2 SYGVKD come from the germline V gene. The junction had 8 bases not matched to a gene; V was cut back by 3 bases and J by 7 bases. CDR3 size: 15 residues.

The V gene is TRBV6-5, the J gene TRBJ2-2, with 8 bases matching TRBD2. Per germline, CDR1 MNHEY and CDR2 SVGAGI. The CDR3 has 15 residues. V was clipped by 9 bases and J by 1 base; unmatched bases: 7. In DNA form, the CDR3 reads TGTGCCAGATCCCCCAGCGGGGGGAACACCGGGGAGCTGTTTTTT. This translates into CARSPSGGNTGELFF.

V and J are TRBV28 and TRBJ2-1; D may be TRBD1 (6 bases). This CDR3 has 14 amino acids. Germline loops: CDR1 MDHEN, CDR2 SYDVKM. V dropped 6 bases and J dropped 3 bases, with 12 bases sitting between them. In DNA, the CDR3 is TGTGCCAGCAGACCGGGACACCTCTACAATGAGCAGTTCTTC. Its translation: CASRPGHLYNEQFF.

This chain uses TRBV28 with TRBJ2-1; 11 bases are shared with TRBD2. The V gene end was trimmed by 5 bases and the J gene end by 5 bases; junction bases not matched to a gene: 11. The CDR3 is made up of 17 amino acids. Germline V gives CDR1 MDHEN, CDR2 SYDVKM. DNA for the CDR3: TGTGCCAGCAGTAGCGCGGGACTAGCGGCCGTTAACAATGAGCAGTTCTTC. Translated: CASSSAGLAAVNNEQFF. Using reference TRBV28 and TRBJ2-1 for the parts outside the CDR3, the full variable domain is DVKVTQSSRYLVKRTGEKVFLECVQDMDHENMFWYRQDPGLGLRLIYFSYDVKMKEKGDIPEGYSVSREKKERFSLILESASTNQTSMYLCASSSAGLAAVNNEQFFGPGTRLTVL.